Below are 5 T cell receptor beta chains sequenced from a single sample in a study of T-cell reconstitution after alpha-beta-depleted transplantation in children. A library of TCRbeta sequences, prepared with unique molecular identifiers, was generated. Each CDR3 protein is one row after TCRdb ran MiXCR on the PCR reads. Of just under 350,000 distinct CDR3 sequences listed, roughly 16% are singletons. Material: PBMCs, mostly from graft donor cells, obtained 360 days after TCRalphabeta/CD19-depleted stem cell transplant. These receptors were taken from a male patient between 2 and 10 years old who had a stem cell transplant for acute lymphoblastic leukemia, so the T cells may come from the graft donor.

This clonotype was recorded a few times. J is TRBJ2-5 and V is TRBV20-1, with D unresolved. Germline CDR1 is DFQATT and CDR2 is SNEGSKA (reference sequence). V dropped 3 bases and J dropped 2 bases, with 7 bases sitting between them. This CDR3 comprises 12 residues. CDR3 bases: TGCAGTGCTAGGCACGCACAAGAGACCCAGTACTTC. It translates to CSARHAQETQYF.

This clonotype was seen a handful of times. The CDR3 DNA reads TGTGCCAGCAGTTTAGTGCGGACTAGCGGTCGCACAGATACGCAGTATTTT. It yields the protein CASSLVRTSGRTDTQYF. The chain carries TRBV12-3 or TRBV12-4 and TRBJ2-3; 10 nucleotides match TRBD2. V trimming: 1 base; J trimming: 1 base; junction bases outside the gene matches: 5. This CDR3 has 17 residues.

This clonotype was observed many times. This CDR3 is CASRRTGGEETQYF. For the CDR3, the DNA is TGCGCCAGCAGGAGGACAGGGGGAGAAGAGACCCAGTACTTC. V is TRBV5-1 and J is TRBJ2-5; 10 nucleotides line up with TRBD1. With 5 bases clipped from V and 3 bases from J, the junction kept 4 bases outside the gene matches. CDR1 is SGHRS, CDR2 YFSETQ, per germline. The CDR3 consists of 14 residues.

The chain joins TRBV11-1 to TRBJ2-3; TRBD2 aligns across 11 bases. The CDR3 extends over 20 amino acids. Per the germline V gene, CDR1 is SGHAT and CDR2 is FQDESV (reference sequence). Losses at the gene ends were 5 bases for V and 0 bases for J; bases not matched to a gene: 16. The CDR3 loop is CASSLLTSGSVGLSTDTQYF. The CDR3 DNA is TGTGCCAGCAGCCTTCTTACTAGCGGGAGTGTTGGCTTGAGCACAGATACGCAGTATTTT.

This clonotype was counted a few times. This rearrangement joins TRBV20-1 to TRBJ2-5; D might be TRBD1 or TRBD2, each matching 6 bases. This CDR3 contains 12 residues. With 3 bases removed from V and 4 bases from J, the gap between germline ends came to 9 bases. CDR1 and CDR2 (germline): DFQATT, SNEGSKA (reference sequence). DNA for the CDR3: TGCAGTGCTAGTAAGGGGGGAGAGACCCAGTACTTC. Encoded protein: CSASKGGETQYF.